Detailed here is one T cell receptor beta chain. Its antigen is undetermined. The validation cohort, a group of 100 to 150 subjects, included the donors and was separate from the roughly 600-subject first cohort. Repertoires were generated with immunoSEQ multiplex PCR, while TCRdb's copy carries only in-frame clones and drops some. Among approximately 240,000 clones listed, around 90% were seen once. The data are from a study of cytomegalovirus exposure and HLA in healthy donors. On the study more broadly: A later analysis reported the approximately 120 validation repertoires used the same platform as the approximately 650 first-cohort repertoires. Study-level findings and limits: There were 150 to 200 TCR beta chains listed as cytomegalovirus-associated. There were three CMV-associated chains whose specificity for CMV antigens was confirmed in vitro.

V gave up 5 bases and J gave up 1 base, with 14 bases separating them. Germline V lookup: CDR1 MNHEY, CDR2 SMNVEV (reference sequence). This CDR3 region has 15 residues. The clonotype comes from a woman between 18 and 30 years old in good health and CMV-seronegative. The chain recombines TRBV27 with TRBJ1-1; D is possibly TRBD1 (6 bases). Sample: PBMCs. The CDR3 region is CASSQKTGWNTEAFF. For the CDR3, the DNA is TGTGCCAGCAGTCAAAAGACAGGTTGGAACACTGAAGCTTTCTTT.